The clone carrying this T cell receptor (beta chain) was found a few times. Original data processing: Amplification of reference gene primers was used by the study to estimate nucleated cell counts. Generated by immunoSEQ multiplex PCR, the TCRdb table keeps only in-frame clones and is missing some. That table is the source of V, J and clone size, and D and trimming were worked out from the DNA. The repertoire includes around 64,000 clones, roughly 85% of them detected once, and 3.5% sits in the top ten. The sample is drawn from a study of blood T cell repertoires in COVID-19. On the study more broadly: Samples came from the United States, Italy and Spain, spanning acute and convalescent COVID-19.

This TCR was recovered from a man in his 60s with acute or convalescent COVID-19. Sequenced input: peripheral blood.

CDR3 coding DNA: TGCGCCAGCAGCTTGGAGGTAGCGGGAAGTGACGAGCAGTACTTC. Protein: CASSLEVAGSDEQYF. The V gene is TRBV5-1, the J gene TRBJ2-7; the match to TRBD2 covers 8 bases. V lost 0 bases and J lost 5; bases outside the gene matches: 7. Germline-derived CDR1 and CDR2 are SGHRS and YFSETQ. The CDR3 sequence is 15 residues long.